One and the same sample provided the 22 T cell receptor beta chains below, sequenced in a study of T cell responses to AZD1222 COVID-19 vaccine. The protocol was immunoSEQ multiplex PCR, while the TCRdb copy is restricted to in-frame clones and leaves out a portion. The sample contains about 260,000 clones, just over 90% of which appear only once. This sample comprised peripheral blood, obtained on day 0 of AZD1222 vaccination. These receptors came from an adult in good health.

The chain combines TRBV10-3 with TRBJ2-7; D is unclear. This CDR3 is built from 13 residues. Deletions cut 11 bases from V and 4 bases from J, with 18 bases between. Per germline, CDR1 ENHRY and CDR2 SYGVKD. The CDR3 coding sequence is TGTGCCCCCCGACGGCAGGCTAAGTACGAGCAGTACTTC. Its protein product is CAPRRQAKYEQYF.

Written as DNA, the CDR3 is TGTGCCAGCAGTGGGGCGACAGGGGCTGGATATGGCTACACCTTC. Translated: CASSGATGAGYGYTF. The chain uses TRBV2 and TRBJ1-2, with TRBD1 matching 8 bases. This CDR3 spans 15 amino acids. V shed 4 bases, J shed 5 bases, and the junction held 9 bases outside the gene matches. Germline values: CDR1 SNHLY, CDR2 FYNNEI. Looking up the rest from reference TRBV2 and TRBJ1-2 gives the full variable domain: EPEVTQTPSHQVTQMGQEVILRCVPISNHLYFYWYRQILGQKVEFLVSFYNNEISEKSEIFDDQFSVERPDGSNFTLKIRSTKLEDSAMYFCASSGATGAGYGYTFGSGTRLTVV.

This chain uses TRBV18 with TRBJ1-6; D is unclear. Germline CDR1 KGHSH, CDR2 LQKENI. The CDR3 consists of 15 residues. Trimming pared 6 bases from V and 2 bases from J, leaving 11 bases between. CDR3: CASSPSGTYNSPLHF. CDR3 coding DNA: TGTGCCAGCTCCCCTAGCGGGACCTATAATTCACCCCTCCACTTT.

The chain employs TRBV28 and TRBJ1-3; no clear D. The CDR3 covers 12 residues. From germline, CDR1 is MDHEN and CDR2 SYDVKM. V was shortened by 8 bases and J by 4 bases, with 9 bases between the two germline ends. This chain's CDR3 is CASRALGNTIYF. The DNA of the CDR3 is TGTGCCAGCCGGGCGCTAGGAAACACCATATATTTT. The full variable domain, with the rest looked up from reference TRBV28 and TRBJ1-3, is DVKVTQSSRYLVKRTGEKVFLECVQDMDHENMFWYRQDPGLGLRLIYFSYDVKMKEKGDIPEGYSVSREKKERFSLILESASTNQTSMYLCASRALGNTIYFGEGSWLTVV.

This chain joins TRBV5-4 and TRBJ2-3, with 9 nucleotides matching TRBD2. The CDR3 consists of 15 residues. CDR1 and CDR2 from the germline V gene are SGHNT and YYREEE (reference sequence). Trimming at V came to 1 base and at J to 4 bases, leaving 4 bases not matched to a gene. The CDR3 DNA sequence: TGTGCCAGCAGCTTGAATGGCGGGGGGGCAGATACGCAGTATTTT. It translates to CASSLNGGGADTQYF.

The J gene is TRBJ2-3, the V gene TRBV3-1 (or the pseudogene TRBV3-2); 7 bases match TRBD2. The trim removed 3 bases at V and 6 bases at J, leaving 6 bases unmatched. Per the germline V gene, CDR1 is LGHDT and CDR2 is YNNKEL (reference sequence). The CDR3 totals 14 residues. The DNA of the CDR3 is TGTGCCAGCAGCCACTCGGGGGGAGGGGATACGCAGTATTTT. Protein sequence: CASSHSGGGDTQYF.

This chain joins TRBV25-1 and TRBJ2-3; 8 bases match TRBD2. Trimming removed 6 bases from V and 8 bases from J; junction bases left unmatched: 13. This CDR3 has 15 residues. Looked up from germline, CDR1 is MGHDK and CDR2 is SYGVNS. The CDR3 nucleotides read TGTGCCAGCAGCCTTTCTCGCGGGGGGTTGAGTACGCAGTATTTT. This encodes CASSLSRGGLSTQYF.

This chain uses TRBV11-3 with TRBJ2-7; 8 bases match TRBD1. The CDR3 totals 13 residues. From germline, CDR1 is SGHNT and CDR2 YENEEA. V shed 1 base and J 10 bases; nucleotides not matched to a gene: 6. The CDR3 DNA reads as TGTGCCAGCAGCTTAGCCCGGACAGGGAAACAGTACTTC. Protein product: CASSLARTGKQYF.

The chain recombines TRBV19 with TRBJ1-6, with 10 bases lining up with TRBD1. The V segment lost 1 base and the J segment 7 bases; nucleotides outside the gene matches: 4. The CDR3 extends over 16 amino acids. CDR1 is LNHDA, CDR2 SQIVND, per germline (reference sequence). The DNA for the CDR3 is TGTGCCAGTAGTATAGCGCCGGGACAGGGGAATTCACCCCTCCACTTT. Encoded protein: CASSIAPGQGNSPLHF.

This chain uses TRBV28 with TRBJ2-3; 9 bases match TRBD1. The V and J ends lost 6 bases and 7 bases, in that order; junction bases with no gene match: 5. The CDR3 extends over 13 amino acids. CDR1 and CDR2 (germline): MDHEN, SYDVKM. The CDR3: CASRGQGRNTQYF. CDR3 coding DNA: TGTGCCAGCAGGGGACAGGGTCGAAATACGCAGTATTTT.

This chain uses TRBV7-2 with TRBJ1-2, with a weak D call TRBD1 (6 bases). The CDR3 sequence is 14 residues long. V was trimmed by 5 bases and J by 8 bases, leaving 18 bases between them. Per germline, CDR1 SGHTA and CDR2 FQGNSA. In DNA form, the CDR3 reads TGTGCCAGCAGCGCCGTCCGGAGGGGGAGCGGCTACACCTTC. This encodes CASSAVRRGSGYTF.

This chain joins TRBV7-9 and TRBJ1-2; tentative D call: TRBD1 (5 bases). The CDR3 extends over 12 amino acids. V lost 5 bases to trimming and J lost 8 bases, with 12 bases between them. The V gene's germline CDR1 is SEHNR and CDR2 FQNEAQ (reference sequence). The CDR3 spells CASSKGAKGYTF. The DNA for the CDR3 is TGTGCCAGCAGCAAAGGGGCTAAGGGCTACACCTTC.

The V and J genes are TRBV5-1 and TRBJ1-5; possibly TRBD1 for D (5 bases). Germline loops: CDR1 SGHRS, CDR2 YFSETQ. The CDR3 spans 15 residues. V lost 3 bases to trimming and J lost 3 bases, with 13 bases between them. In nucleotides, the CDR3 is TGCGCCAGCAGCTCCGCGGGGGAGCCCAATCAGCCCCAGCATTTT. Its translation is CASSSAGEPNQPQHF.

The chain has TRBV18 and TRBJ2-3; tentatively, D is TRBD2 (5 bases). Germline V CDR1 and CDR2: KGHSH, LQKENI. V lost 2 bases, J lost 0 bases, and 9 bases lay in between. CDR3 length equals 15 residues. The DNA for the CDR3 is TGTGCCAGCTCACCAATCAGGACTAGCACAGATACGCAGTATTTT. It translates to CASSPIRTSTDTQYF.

The V gene is TRBV27, the J gene TRBJ2-1; the match to TRBD1 covers 7 bases. Trimming at V came to 6 bases and at J to 4 bases, leaving 6 bases not matched to a gene. The CDR3 extends over 14 amino acids. Germline CDR1 reads MNHEY; CDR2 reads SMNVEV (reference sequence). The CDR3 DNA follows: TGTGCCAGCAGCCTTACGACAGGGTACAATGAGCAGTTCTTC. Translating gives CASSLTTGYNEQFF.

This chain uses TRBV29-1 with TRBJ2-7; perhaps TRBD2 as D (6 bases). V was pared by 7 bases and J by 0 bases, with 13 bases between. CDR3 length equals 13 residues. Germline CDR1 and CDR2: SQVTM and ANQGSEA. The CDR3 spells CSATGTHSYEQYF. CDR3 nucleotide sequence: TGCAGCGCCACCGGGACTCACTCCTACGAGCAGTACTTC.

V and J are TRBV18 and TRBJ1-1, with D tentatively TRBD1 (5 bases). The CDR3 is 13 residues long. V was cut by 4 bases and J by 5 bases, with 11 bases left in between. CDR1 KGHSH and CDR2 LQKENI come from the germline V gene. The CDR3 loop is CASSLTEETEAFF. The CDR3 coding sequence is TGTGCCAGCTCACTGACAGAGGAAACTGAAGCTTTCTTT.

The chain combines TRBV11-2 with TRBJ1-2, with a weak D call TRBD1 (5 bases). Trimming removed 5 bases from V and 4 bases from J, with 14 bases in between. CDR1 and CDR2 from the germline V gene are SGHAT and FQNNGV. This CDR3 region has 14 residues. As DNA, the CDR3 is TGTGCCAGCAGCCGAGCGAGGGGAGGCTATGGCTACACCTTC. It is translated as CASSRARGGYGYTF.

The CDR3 DNA reads as TGTGCTAGGGACAGCACAGATACGCAGTATTTT. It encodes CARDSTDTQYF. This chain joins TRBV12-5 and TRBJ2-3; D gene unclear. Germline V gene lookup returns CDR1 LGHNT and CDR2 FRNRAP. V lost 9 bases to trimming and J lost 0 bases, with 4 bases between them. The CDR3 runs 11 residues.

This rearrangement joins TRBV11-3 to TRBJ2-5; 9 nucleotides line up with TRBD1. The germline CDR1 and CDR2 sequences are SGHNT and YENEEA. Trimming cost V 5 bases and J 6 bases; bases outside gene matches: 7. This CDR3 is built from 14 residues. CDR3 loop: CASSEPGQGKTQYF. The CDR3 DNA reads as TGTGCCAGCAGCGAGCCGGGACAGGGAAAGACCCAGTACTTC. Variable domain in full (rest from reference TRBV11-3 and TRBJ2-5): EAGVVQSPRYKIIEKKQPVAFWCNPISGHNTLYWYLQNLGQGPELLIRYENEEAVDDSQLPKDRFSAERLKGVDSTLKIQPAELGDSAVYLCASSEPGQGKTQYFGPGTRLLVL.

The chain combines TRBV5-1 with TRBJ1-1, with D tentatively TRBD1 (6 bases). The CDR3 spans 14 residues. CDR1 and CDR2 (germline): SGHRS, YFSETQ. Trimming shortened V by 5 bases and J by 4 bases, and 15 bases separated the two germline ends. CDR3 DNA: TGCGCCAGCAGTCCAAGGGAGGGGGGCACTGAAGCTTTCTTT. Its translation: CASSPREGGTEAFF.

On this clone: The junction and the germline gene differ at one end; a read error may be behind it. The chain couples TRBV3-1 (or the pseudogene TRBV3-2) to TRBJ2-7; perhaps D is TRBD1 or TRBD2 (5 bases each). The CDR3 loop spans 12 amino acids. CDR1 is LGHDT, CDR2 YNNKEL, per germline (reference sequence). In DNA form, the CDR3 reads TGTGCCAGCAGCCAAGAGAGGGGAGAGCGGTACTTC. Translated, it gives CASSQERGERYF.